The 14 T cell receptor beta chains below come from one sample, sequenced in a study of blood T cell repertoires in COVID-19. Sequencing used immunoSEQ multiplex PCR; TCRdb keeps in-frame clones, though not all of them. The sample holds 150,000 to 200,000 clones; 80% to 90% are singletons and the top ten take 1.5% to 2%. Sequencing was performed on peripheral blood. These receptors were taken from a man younger than 30 who had recovered from COVID-19.

Written as DNA, the CDR3 is TGTGCCAGCAGGGTAGCGGGAGAGAACACCGGGGAGCTGTTTTTT. It encodes CASRVAGENTGELFF. The chain links TRBV28 to TRBJ2-2, with TRBD2 matching over 9 bases. Germline CDR1 reads MDHEN; CDR2 reads SYDVKM. This CDR3 has 15 residues. V was clipped by 6 bases and J by 1 base; unmatched bases: 3.

CDR3 DNA: TGTGCCAGCAGTTACTACAACTACGAGCAGTACTTC. Protein: CASSYYNYEQYF. The chain joins TRBV6-2 or TRBV6-3 to TRBJ2-7; no clear D gene. Germline CDR1 is MNHEY and CDR2 is SVGEGT. V lost 1 base and J lost 3, with 4 bases in between. The CDR3 sequence is 12 residues long.

The chain has TRBV28 and TRBJ1-2, with 9 bases fitting TRBD1. The CDR3 covers 12 residues. Losses at the gene ends were 7 bases for V and 7 bases for J; bases not matched to a gene: 4. Germline V CDR1 and CDR2: MDHEN, SYDVKM. CDR3 sequence: CASTPDRGGYTF. The CDR3 DNA reads TGTGCCAGCACCCCGGACAGGGGTGGCTACACCTTC.

The chain is built from TRBV14 and TRBJ1-2; 9 bases fit TRBD1. Germline values: CDR1 SGHDN, CDR2 FVKESK. J was trimmed by 7 bases and V by 4 bases; bases with no gene match: 10. The CDR3 is made up of 15 amino acids. The CDR3 coding sequence is TGTGCCAGCAGCCCGAGGGGGACAGGGCGAGGTGGCTACACCTTC. Amino acids: CASSPRGTGRGGYTF.

The genes are TRBV5-1 and TRBJ1-5, with 9 bases identical to TRBD1. Per germline, CDR1 SGHRS and CDR2 YFSETQ. The CDR3 totals 14 residues. Trimming took 2 bases from V and 8 from J; bases not matched to a gene: 5. CDR3 in amino acids: CASSLGTGLEPQHF. The CDR3, as DNA: TGCGCCAGCAGCTTAGGGACAGGGCTTGAGCCCCAGCATTTT.

This clone was recorded many times. V and J are TRBV7-3 and TRBJ2-1; 11 bases match TRBD2. This CDR3 spans 16 amino acids. The V and J ends lost 3 bases and 7 bases, in that order; junction bases with no gene match: 8. The germline CDR1 and CDR2 sequences are SGHTA and FQGTGA. The CDR3 nucleotides are TGTGCCAGCAGCTTGGGCGGGGCTAGCGGGAGGAATGAGCAGTTCTTC. Translating gives CASSLGGASGRNEQFF.

The chain joins TRBV6-5 to TRBJ2-1; D is perhaps TRBD2 (6 bases). The CDR3 has 15 residues. Per the germline V gene, CDR1 is MNHEY and CDR2 is SVGAGI. Trimming stripped 1 base from V and 4 bases from J, with 11 bases between. CDR3: CASSYYGGGYNEQFF. Written as DNA, the CDR3 is TGTGCCAGCAGTTACTACGGGGGAGGTTACAATGAGCAGTTCTTC.

V and J are TRBV25-1 and TRBJ1-1; D is uncertain. From germline, CDR1 is MGHDK and CDR2 SYGVNS. Trimming took off 2 bases at V and 1 base at J, with 8 bases between the two ends. The CDR3 is 14 residues long. The CDR3 DNA is TGTGCCAGCAGTGAAGGACTCAGGAACACTGAAGCTTTCTTT. This codes for CASSEGLRNTEAFF.

The chain carries TRBV28 and TRBJ1-3; no firm D call. Deletions cut 11 bases from V and 4 bases from J, with 18 bases between. The V gene's germline CDR1 is MDHEN and CDR2 SYDVKM. The CDR3 sequence is 14 residues long. CDR3 DNA sequence: TGTGCCGCCGGCGAGGTTGATGACGGAAACACCATATATTTT. Protein sequence: CAAGEVDDGNTIYF.

The rearrangement uses TRBV30 and TRBJ1-3, with no clear D. From germline, CDR1 is GTSNPN and CDR2 SVGIG (reference sequence). The CDR3 is 13 amino acids. The CDR3 DNA is TGTGCAAACCGAGGGAATGCGGGAAACACCATATATTTT. Protein: CANRGNAGNTIYF.

The chain recombines TRBV7-2 with TRBJ1-6; TRBD1 agrees at 10 bases. Looked up from germline, CDR1 is SGHTA and CDR2 is FQGNSA. V was clipped by 5 bases and J by 6 bases; unmatched bases: 7. The CDR3 runs to 16 residues. The CDR3 here is CASSARTGGGNSPLHF. DNA for the CDR3: TGTGCCAGCAGCGCAAGGACAGGGGGAGGTAATTCACCCCTCCACTTT.

The V gene is TRBV10-2, the J gene TRBJ2-3, with D tentatively TRBD1 (6 bases). Per the germline V gene, CDR1 is WSHSY and CDR2 is SAAADI. CDR3 length: 14 residues. Trimming stripped 4 bases from V and 0 bases from J, with 8 bases between. CDR3 loop: CASSVGGSTDTQYF. DNA for the CDR3: TGCGCCAGCAGTGTAGGGGGTAGCACAGATACGCAGTATTTT.

This clone has only one observation. The CDR3 sequence is CASSQDLGRVNYGYTF. DNA for the CDR3: TGTGCCAGCAGCCAAGATCTGGGCAGGGTTAACTATGGCTACACCTTC. The chain is built from TRBV3-1 (or the pseudogene TRBV3-2) and TRBJ1-2; D may be TRBD1 (5 bases). Germline V gene data show CDR1 as LGHDT and CDR2 as YNNKEL (reference sequence). This CDR3 comprises 16 residues. V lost 0 bases and J 1 base, leaving 12 bases between the germline ends.

The chain carries TRBV9 and TRBJ2-7; a weak D match, TRBD2 (5 bases). V lost 4 bases to trimming and J lost 4 bases, with 18 bases between them. Germline V gives CDR1 SGDLS, CDR2 YYNGEE. The CDR3 is made up of 15 amino acids. CDR3 bases: TGTGCCAGCAGCCCCCTTGACTACTTCACTTACGAGCAGTACTTC. It yields the protein CASSPLDYFTYEQYF.